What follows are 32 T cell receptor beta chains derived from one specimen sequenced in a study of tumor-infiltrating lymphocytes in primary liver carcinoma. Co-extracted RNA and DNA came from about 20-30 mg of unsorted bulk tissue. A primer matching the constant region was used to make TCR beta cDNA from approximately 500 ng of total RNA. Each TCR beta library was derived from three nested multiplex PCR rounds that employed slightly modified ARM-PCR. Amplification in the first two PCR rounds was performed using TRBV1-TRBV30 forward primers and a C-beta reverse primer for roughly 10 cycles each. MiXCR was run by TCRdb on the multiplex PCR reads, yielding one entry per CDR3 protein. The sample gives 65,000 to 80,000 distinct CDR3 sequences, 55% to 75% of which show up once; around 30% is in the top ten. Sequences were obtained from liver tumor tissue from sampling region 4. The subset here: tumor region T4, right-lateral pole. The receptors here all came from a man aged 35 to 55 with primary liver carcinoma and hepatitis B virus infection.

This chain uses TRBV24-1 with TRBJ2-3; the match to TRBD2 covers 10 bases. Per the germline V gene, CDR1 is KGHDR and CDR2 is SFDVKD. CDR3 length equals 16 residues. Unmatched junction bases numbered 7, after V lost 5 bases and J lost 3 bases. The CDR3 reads CATSGLAGVATDTQYF. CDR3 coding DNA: TGTGCCACCAGTGGTCTAGCGGGAGTGGCGACAGATACGCAGTATTTT.

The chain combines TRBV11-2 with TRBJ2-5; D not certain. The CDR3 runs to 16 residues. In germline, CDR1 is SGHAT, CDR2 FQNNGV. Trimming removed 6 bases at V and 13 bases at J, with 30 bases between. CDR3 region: CASRSRNSAHREIRYF. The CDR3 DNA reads TGTGCCAGCAGATCCCGGAACTCGGCCCACCGAGAGATCCGGTACTTC.

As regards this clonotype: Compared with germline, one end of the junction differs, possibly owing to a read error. CDR3 DNA: TGTGCCAGCATCTTCCAGACAAGCGGGGCCCTGAGCTCCTACAAGCAGTACTTC. Translated, it gives CASIFQTSGALSSYKQYF. This chain joins TRBV6-1 and TRBJ2-7, with 7 bases fitting TRBD2. CDR1 MNHNS and CDR2 SASEGT come from the germline V gene. The CDR3 has 18 amino acids.

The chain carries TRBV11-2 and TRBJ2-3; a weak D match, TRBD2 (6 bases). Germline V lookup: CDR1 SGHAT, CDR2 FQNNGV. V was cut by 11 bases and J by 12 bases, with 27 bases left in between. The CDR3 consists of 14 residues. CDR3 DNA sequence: TGTGCCGGAAGGGCACGGGAGCCCGCAGATGCCCAGTATTTT. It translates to CAGRAREPADAQYF. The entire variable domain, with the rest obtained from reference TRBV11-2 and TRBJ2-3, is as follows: EAGVAQSPRYKIIEKRQSVAFWCNPISGHATLYWYQQILGQGPKLLIQFQNNGVVDDSQLPKDRFSAERLKGVDSTLKIQPAKLEDSAVYLCAGRAREPADAQYFGPGTRLTVL.

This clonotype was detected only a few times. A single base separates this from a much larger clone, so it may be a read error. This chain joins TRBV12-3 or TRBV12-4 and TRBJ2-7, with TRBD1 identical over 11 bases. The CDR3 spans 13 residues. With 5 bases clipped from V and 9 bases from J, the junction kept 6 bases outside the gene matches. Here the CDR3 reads CASSLRDRGGQYF. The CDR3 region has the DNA TGTGCCAGCAGTCTCCGGGACAGGGGGGGGCAGTACTTC.

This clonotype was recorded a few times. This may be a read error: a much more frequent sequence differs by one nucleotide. The CDR3 DNA sequence: TGTGCCATCAGTGAAGACAGGGGGGCGGATGACTACACCTTC. It is translated as CAISEDRGADDYTF. This chain links TRBV10-3 with TRBJ1-2; the match to TRBD1 covers 9 bases. The V segment lost 3 bases and the J segment 10 bases; nucleotides outside the gene matches: 9. CDR1 and CDR2 from the germline V gene are ENHRY and SYGVKD. CDR3 length equals 14 residues.

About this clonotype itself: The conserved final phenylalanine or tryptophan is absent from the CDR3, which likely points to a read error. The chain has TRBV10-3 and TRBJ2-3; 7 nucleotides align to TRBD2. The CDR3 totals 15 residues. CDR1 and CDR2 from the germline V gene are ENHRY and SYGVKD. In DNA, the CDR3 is TGTACCATCAGTGAGATCGCTAGCGGAGGAGATACGCAGTATTCT. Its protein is CTISEIASGGDTQYS.

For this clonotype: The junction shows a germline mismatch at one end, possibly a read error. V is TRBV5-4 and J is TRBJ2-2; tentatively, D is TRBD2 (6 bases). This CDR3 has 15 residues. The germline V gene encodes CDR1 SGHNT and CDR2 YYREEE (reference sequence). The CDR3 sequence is CASSPFSGGIGELFF. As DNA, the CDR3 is TGTGCCAGCAGCCCTTTTAGCGGAGGCATCGGGGAGTTGTTTTTT. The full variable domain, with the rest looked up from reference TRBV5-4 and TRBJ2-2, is ETGVTQSPTHLIKTRGQQVTLRCSSQSGHNTVSWYQQALGQGPQFIFQYYREEENGRGNFPPRFSGLQFPNYSSELNVNALELDDSALYLCASSPFSGGIGELFFGEGSRLTVL.

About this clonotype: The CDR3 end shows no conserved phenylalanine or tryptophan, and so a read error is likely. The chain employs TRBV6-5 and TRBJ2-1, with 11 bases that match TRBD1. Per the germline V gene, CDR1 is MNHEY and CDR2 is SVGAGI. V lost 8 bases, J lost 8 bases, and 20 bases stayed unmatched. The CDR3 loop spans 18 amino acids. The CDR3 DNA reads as TGTGCCAGCTCGTGGGACAGGGGGACTAACAGGAGGGCGCATGAGCAGTTCTTA. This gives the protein CASSWDRGTNRRAHEQFL.

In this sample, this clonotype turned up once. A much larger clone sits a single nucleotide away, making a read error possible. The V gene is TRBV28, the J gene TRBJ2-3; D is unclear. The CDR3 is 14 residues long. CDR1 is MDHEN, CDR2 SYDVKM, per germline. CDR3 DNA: TGTGCCAGCAGTACCCGGGTGAGCATAGATACGCAGTATTTT. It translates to CASSTRVSIDTQYF.

CDR3 region: CASSAELAVPTAGELFF. Here the CDR3 DNA reads TGTGCCAGCAGCGCGGAACTAGCGGTCCCCACGGCCGGGGAGCTGTTTTTT. V and J are TRBV11-2 and TRBJ2-2, with 8 bases identical to TRBD2. Looked up from germline, CDR1 is SGHAT and CDR2 is FQNNGV. CDR3 size: 17 residues. The V and J ends lost 5 bases and 6 bases, in that order; junction bases with no gene match: 14.

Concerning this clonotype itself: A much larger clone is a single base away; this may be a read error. The CDR3 sequence: CRVENLGLITDTQYF. The DNA of the CDR3 is TGCCGCGTTGAGAACCTTGGACTAATCACAGATACGCAGTATTTT. This chain links TRBV29-1 with TRBJ2-3, with D possibly TRBD2 on 6 matching bases. Germline CDR1 and CDR2: SQVTM and ANQGSEA. This CDR3 contains 15 residues.

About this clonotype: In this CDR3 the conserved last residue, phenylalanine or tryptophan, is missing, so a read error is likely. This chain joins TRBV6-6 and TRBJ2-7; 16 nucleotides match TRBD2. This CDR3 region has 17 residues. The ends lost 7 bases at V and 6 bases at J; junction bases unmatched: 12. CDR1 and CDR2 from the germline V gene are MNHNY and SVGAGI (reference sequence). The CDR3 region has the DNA TGTGCCAGCAAATCATCGGGACTAGCGGGAGGGCCGGGCGAGCAGTACCTC. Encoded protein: CASKSSGLAGGPGEQYL.

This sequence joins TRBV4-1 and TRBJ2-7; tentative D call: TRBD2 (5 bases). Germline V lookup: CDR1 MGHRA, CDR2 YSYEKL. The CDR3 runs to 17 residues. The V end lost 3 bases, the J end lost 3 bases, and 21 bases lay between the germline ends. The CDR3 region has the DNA TGCGCCAGCAGCCAGCTGGGAGAAACTAGAGGGAGCTACGAGCAGTACTTC. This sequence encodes CASSQLGETRGSYEQYF.

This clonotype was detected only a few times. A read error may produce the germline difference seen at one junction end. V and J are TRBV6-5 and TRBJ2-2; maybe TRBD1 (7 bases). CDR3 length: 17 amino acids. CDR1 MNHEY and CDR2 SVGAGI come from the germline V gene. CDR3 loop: CASSYSTKQGDSGELVF. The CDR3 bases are TGTGCCAGCAGTTACTCTACGAAGCAGGGGGACTCTGGGGAGCTGGTTTTT.

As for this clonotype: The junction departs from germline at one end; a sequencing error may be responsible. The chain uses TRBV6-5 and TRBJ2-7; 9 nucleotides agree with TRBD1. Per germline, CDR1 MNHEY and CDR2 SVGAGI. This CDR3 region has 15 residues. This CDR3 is CASSYAPDGTGKQYF. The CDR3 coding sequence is TGTGCCAGCAGTTACGCCCCAGACGGGACAGGGAAGCAGTACTTT.

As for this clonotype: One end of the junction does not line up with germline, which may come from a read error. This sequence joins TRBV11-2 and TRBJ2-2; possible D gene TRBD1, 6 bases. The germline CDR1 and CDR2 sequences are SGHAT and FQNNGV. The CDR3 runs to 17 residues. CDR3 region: CANSFDRDKVGTGELFF. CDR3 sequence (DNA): TGTGCCAACAGCTTTGATCGGGACAAGGTTGGCACCGGGGAGCTGTTTTTT.

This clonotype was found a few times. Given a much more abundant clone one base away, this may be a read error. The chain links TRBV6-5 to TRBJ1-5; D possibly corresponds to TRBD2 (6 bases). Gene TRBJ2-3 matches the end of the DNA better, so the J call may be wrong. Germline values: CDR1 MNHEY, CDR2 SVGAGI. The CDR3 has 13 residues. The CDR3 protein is CASRGSGLEPQYF. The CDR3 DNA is TGTGCCAGCCGCGGCAGCGGGCTCGAGCCCCAGTATTTT.

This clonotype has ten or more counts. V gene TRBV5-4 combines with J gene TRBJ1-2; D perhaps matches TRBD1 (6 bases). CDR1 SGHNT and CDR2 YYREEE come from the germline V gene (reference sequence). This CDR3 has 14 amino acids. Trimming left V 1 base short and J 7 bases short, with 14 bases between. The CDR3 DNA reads TGTGCCAGCAGCTTGCGGGGGGGCCTTGGTGGCTACACCTTC. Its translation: CASSLRGGLGGYTF.

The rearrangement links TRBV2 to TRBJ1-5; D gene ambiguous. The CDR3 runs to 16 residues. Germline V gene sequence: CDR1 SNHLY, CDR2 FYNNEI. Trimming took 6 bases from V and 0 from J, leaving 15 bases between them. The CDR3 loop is CASSAEGFSSNQPQHF. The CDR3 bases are TGTGCCAGCAGCGCCGAAGGGTTCTCTAGCAATCAGCCCCAGCATTTT.

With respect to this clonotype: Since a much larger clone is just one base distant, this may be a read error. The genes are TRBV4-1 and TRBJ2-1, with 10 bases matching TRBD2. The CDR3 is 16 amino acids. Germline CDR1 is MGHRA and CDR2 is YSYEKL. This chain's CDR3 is CAISGRLAGRVGEQFF. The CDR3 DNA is TGCGCCATCAGCGGCCGACTAGCGGGCAGGGTGGGGGAGCAGTTCTTC.

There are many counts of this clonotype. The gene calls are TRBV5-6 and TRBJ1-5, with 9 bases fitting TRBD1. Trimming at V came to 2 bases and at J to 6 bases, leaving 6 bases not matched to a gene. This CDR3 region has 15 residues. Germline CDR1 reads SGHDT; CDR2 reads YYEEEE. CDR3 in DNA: TGTGCCAGCAGCTTTGGACAGGGGTCAGGTCAGCCCCAGCATTTT. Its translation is CASSFGQGSGQPQHF.

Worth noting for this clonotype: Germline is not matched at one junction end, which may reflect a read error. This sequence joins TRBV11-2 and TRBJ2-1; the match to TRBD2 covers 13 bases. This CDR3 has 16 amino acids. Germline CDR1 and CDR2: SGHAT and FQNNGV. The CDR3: CTSSYSSTSGRGGGYF. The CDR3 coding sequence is TGTACCAGCAGCTACTCTTCCACTAGCGGGAGGGGAGGCGGGTACTTC.

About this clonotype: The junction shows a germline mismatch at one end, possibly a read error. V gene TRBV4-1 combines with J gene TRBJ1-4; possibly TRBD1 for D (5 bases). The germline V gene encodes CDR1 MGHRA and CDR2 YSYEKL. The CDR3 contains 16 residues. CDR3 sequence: CTSNQDQARGNEKLFF. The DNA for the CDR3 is TGCACCAGCAACCAAGATCAGGCGAGGGGAAACGAAAAACTGTTTTTT.

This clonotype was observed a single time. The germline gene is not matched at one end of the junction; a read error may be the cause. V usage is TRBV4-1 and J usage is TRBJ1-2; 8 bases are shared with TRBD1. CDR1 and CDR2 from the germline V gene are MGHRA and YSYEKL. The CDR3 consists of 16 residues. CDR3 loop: CASSPNQGAFDYGNTF. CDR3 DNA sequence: TGCGCCAGCAGCCCAAACCAGGGGGCGTTCGACTATGGCAACACCTTC.

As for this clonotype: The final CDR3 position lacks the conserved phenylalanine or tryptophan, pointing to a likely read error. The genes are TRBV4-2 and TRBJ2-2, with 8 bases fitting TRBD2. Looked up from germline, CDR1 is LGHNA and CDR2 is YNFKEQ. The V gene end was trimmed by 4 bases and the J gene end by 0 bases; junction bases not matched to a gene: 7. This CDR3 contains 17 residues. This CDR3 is CASSRGLADANTGELFL. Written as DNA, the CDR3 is TGTGCCAGCAGCCGCGGACTAGCTGACGCGAACACCGGGGAGCTGTTTCTT.

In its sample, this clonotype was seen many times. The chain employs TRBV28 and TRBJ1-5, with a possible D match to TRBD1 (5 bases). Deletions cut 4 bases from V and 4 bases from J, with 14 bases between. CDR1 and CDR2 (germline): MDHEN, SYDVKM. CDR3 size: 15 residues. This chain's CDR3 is CASSSSGEGNQPQHF. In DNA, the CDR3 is TGTGCCAGCAGTTCCTCCGGTGAGGGGAATCAGCCCCAGCATTTT.

CDR3 sequence: CGNSEGFLAKNIQYF. The DNA of the CDR3 is TGTGGCAACAGTGAAGGCTTCCTAGCCAAAAACATTCAGTACTTC. The genes are TRBV6-1 and TRBJ2-4, with no clear D. CDR3 length: 15 residues. In germline, CDR1 is MNHNS, CDR2 SASEGT.

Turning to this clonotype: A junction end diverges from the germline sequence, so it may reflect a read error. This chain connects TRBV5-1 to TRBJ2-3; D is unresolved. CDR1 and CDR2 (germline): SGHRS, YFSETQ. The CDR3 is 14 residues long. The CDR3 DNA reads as TGTGCCAGCAGCCGGAAAGGGCCCACGGATACGCAGTATTTT. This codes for CASSRKGPTDTQYF.

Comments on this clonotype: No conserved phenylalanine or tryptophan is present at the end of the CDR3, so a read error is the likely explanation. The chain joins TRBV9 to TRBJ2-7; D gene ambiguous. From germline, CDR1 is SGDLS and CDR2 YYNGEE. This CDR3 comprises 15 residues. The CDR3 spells CVSSPVSGASYEQYL. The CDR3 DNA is TGTGTCAGCAGCCCTGTGTCCGGCGCGTCCTACGAGCAGTACTTG.

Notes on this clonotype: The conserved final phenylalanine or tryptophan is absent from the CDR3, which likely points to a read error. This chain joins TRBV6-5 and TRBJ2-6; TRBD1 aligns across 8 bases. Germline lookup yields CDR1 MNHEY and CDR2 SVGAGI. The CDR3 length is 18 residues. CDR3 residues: CAGSLRTGMKAGANVLTI. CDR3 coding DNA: TGTGCCGGCAGTCTTCGGACAGGGATGAAAGCTGGGGCCAACGTCCTGACTATC.

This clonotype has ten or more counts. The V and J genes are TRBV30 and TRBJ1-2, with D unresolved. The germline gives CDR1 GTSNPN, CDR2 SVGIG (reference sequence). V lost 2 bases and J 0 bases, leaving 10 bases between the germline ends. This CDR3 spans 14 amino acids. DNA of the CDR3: TGTGCCTGGAGTACCGGGATCCCTAACTATGGCTACACCTTC. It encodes CAWSTGIPNYGYTF.